Below, one TCR beta chain is given with its context. The table lists this clonotype with many counts. The clone's antigen remains unknown. One base away there is no much larger clone; base qualities are not given. This entry comes from a study of T cells in Graves' hyperthyroidism and ophthalmopathy (dated by TCRdb to between 2019 and 2020). Context from the whole study: Peripheral blood samples were taken at initial diagnosis, before any treatment was given. To identify TCR V-J signatures that set the groups apart, the researchers used a discovery cohort of 100 patients, made up of fewer than 50 with Graves' ophthalmopathy and 57 with stable Graves' hyperthyroidism. Prospective prediction of ophthalmopathy was tested in an independent validation cohort of approximately 19 hyperthyroidism patients and some 17 patients who later progressed to ophthalmopathy. The 100 or so discovery patients were randomly split 7:3 into training and test sets. Thyroid tissue and blood T-cell repertoires from six Graves' hyperthyroidism patients were also compared in the study. Once sampling was done, hyperthyroidism patients were given methimazole at a starting dose of 30 mg daily, whereas ophthalmopathy patients were given high-dose intravenous methylprednisolone. TCR Vbeta CDR3 sequencing of 130 to 150 peripheral blood samples (fewer than 45 ophthalmopathy, roughly 72 hyperthyroidism and around 17 progressor patients) is reported in the paper.

The TCR beta CDR3 regions were amplified from the RNA transcripts. A first-round RT-PCR of the TCR CDR3 used the HTBI primer set with the Qiagen OneStep RT-PCR kit. Libraries were constructed in a second round of multiplex PCR, after which size selection and purification were carried out. Sequencing of the libraries was done on an Illumina HiSeq2000 using paired-end 100 bp reads. On the authors' methods: SOAPnuke was used to process the raw data, removing reads that contained adapters or uncalled bases, had a mean Phred below 15, or lacked an exact match to the constant primer or identifier. High-quality paired reads were merged using COPE v1.2.5, and each unique nucleotide sequence was defined as a clonotype. MiTCR v1.1 was used to align clonotypes to the IMGT TRBV, TRBD and TRBJ reference segments. The analysis included only V-J combinations with a frequency above 0.0001, which together covered about 99% of the repertoires. The TCS score was defined as F50 (clonal expansion) divided by E x V (chaos), with BLOSUM62-based TCRdist calculated between CDR3 peptides within each V-J. Welch's t-statistics and random forest reduced 514 V-J features to 10 to 15, which were used in a naive Bayes classifier (R e1071). Starting from the raw public reads, TCRdb applied fastp trimming at Q25, assembled clones with MiXCR and retained in-frame beta chains. Every entry covers one CDR3 protein and lists the most common genes and DNA from its rows. These V and J calls derive from TCRdb rather than the authors' analysis. The sample data list approximately 590,000 distinct CDR3 sequences, and roughly 14% of these were observed just once. Of the sample, less than 9.5% falls within the top ten clones.

Stable Graves' hyperthyroidism was defined as no progression to ophthalmopathy during 18 months of follow-up. The hyperthyroidism patients were between 18 and 65 years old and newly diagnosed, with a disease duration of less than 2 months. Any patient with an uncontrolled infection, another autoimmune disease, pregnancy or lactation was excluded. Diagnoses were based on clinical symptoms, serum thyroxine and TRAb, thyroid ultrasound and orbital computed tomography. PBMCs were separated from under 12 ml of fresh peripheral blood using Ficoll-Paque density gradient centrifugation. Total RNA was extracted using Trizol reagent, and RNA quality was assessed on an Agilent 2100 Bioanalyzer. Here is what the overall study found, with its caveats: Sample size was not statistically predetermined, and investigators were not blinded to group allocation. Most expanded thyroid clonotypes (frequency above 0.001) were also detected in blood, suggesting blood repertoires may reflect thyroid immune responses. Ophthalmopathy was separated from stable hyperthyroidism by a 13 V-J signature model, with just over 85% sensitivity and roughly 81% specificity obtained in cross-validation and 80%/75% obtained in testing. In validation, the model predicted progression to ophthalmopathy a median of approximately 6.3 months before onset, with roughly 68% sensitivity and 72.22% specificity.

V and J lose 9 bases and 2 bases, and a span of 9 bases separates them. The CDR3 measures 12 amino acids from cysteine to phenylalanine. The kept DNA is CDR3 alone, 36 bases in frame from the first base. In the germline V gene, CDR1 corresponds to KGHDR and CDR2 to SFDVKD. Sequences were obtained from blood. This TCR came from a woman between 25 and 40 years old with Graves' hyperthyroidism. The chain uses TRBV24-1 and TRBJ1-2; confidence is insufficient to name the D gene. The CDR3 reads as follows: CATYGPNYGYTF. DNA sequence: TGTGCCACCTACGGGCCGAACTATGGCTACACCTTC.